Listed below are T cell receptor beta chains from one sample, sequenced in a study of shared clonotypes between healthy human individuals. Sequenced by immunoSEQ multiplex PCR; TCRdb stores in-frame clones only, minus some. The profile covers about 610,000 clones, with about 95% appearing a single time and about 0.12% taken by the ten largest. The material sequenced was naive CD8+ T cells sorted from blood. The receptors were gathered from a woman aged 25 to 39 in good health. Both conserved end residues are trimmed from each CDR3.

V gene,J gene,CDR3 length,CDR3 protein
TRBV5-6,TRBJ2-1,10,ATSGRANEQF
TRBV11-3,TRBJ2-1,11,ASSLDHRDEQF
TRBV30,TRBJ2-1,13,AWSVVRSSYNEQF
TRBV2,TRBJ2-4,14,ASSELAALAKNIQY
TRBV15,TRBJ2-5,13,ATSREADIGETQY
TRBV27,TRBJ2-2,14,ASSPKRLSNTGELF
TRBV7-9,TRBJ2-1,15,ASSLGWAGGSYNEQF
TRBV6-1,TRBJ1-1,12,ASTWSHLNTEAF
TRBV9,TRBJ2-3,13,ASSVGTSDADTQY
TRBV28,TRBJ2-7,12,ASRGSEAPYEQY
TRBV27,TRBJ2-7,17,ATTAIQETRSPHSYEQY
TRBV6-1,TRBJ2-7,12,ASTTSGASYEQY
TRBV7-9,TRBJ2-3,12,ASSPGGHTDTQY
TRBV27,TRBJ2-1,14,ASSETPSGAYNEQF
TRBV4-1,TRBJ2-3,13,ASSQGPSGGDTQY
TRBV27,TRBJ2-7,11,ASSLSIYYEQY
TRBV13,TRBJ2-6,15,ASSTRQGMAGANVLT
TRBV19,TRBJ2-7,11,ASSMHSPYEQY
TRBV11-2,TRBJ2-7,11,ASSLRPSYEQY
TRBV5-4,TRBJ2-2,14,ASSYHAGGYTGELF
TRBV5-4,TRBJ2-5,9,ATTGLETQY
TRBV2,TRBJ2-7,9,ASNPGYEQY
TRBV27,TRBJ2-7,13,ASTPGAGGRNEQY
TRBV4-1,TRBJ2-3,16,ASSQVIAGAFSTDTQY
TRBV4-1,TRBJ2-1,12,ASSQEEGGIEQF
TRBV5-8,TRBJ2-7,12,ASSLVGGPYEQY
TRBV28,TRBJ1-2,13,ASSSYRDLRHGYT
TRBV2,TRBJ2-7,11,ASRGGTSYEQY
TRBV5-4,TRBJ2-3,13,ASNGGPGVADTQY
TRBV28,TRBJ2-2,15,ASTPLTGPPNTGELF
TRBV9,TRBJ1-1,11,ASSGFQGAEAF
TRBV5-6,TRBJ2-2,15,ASSLVLTRTNTGELF
TRBV7-9,TRBJ2-7,10,ASSPGAYEQY
TRBV5-1,TRBJ1-1,12,ASSLEYGNTEAF
TRBV4-2,TRBJ2-7,12,ASSPGGQEYEQY
TRBV28,TRBJ1-1,12,ASSLPRLYTEAF
TRBV27,TRBJ2-1,10,ASSSGYRGEF
TRBV28,TRBJ1-1,13,ASSLAPMSQTEAF
TRBV28,TRBJ2-6,15,ASGSGSTISGANVLT
TRBV2,TRBJ2-5,14,AGLTGIGRTQETQY
TRBV9,TRBJ2-7,11,ASSVAPSLEQY
TRBV11-2,TRBJ2-7,13,ASQVGWTLSYEQY
TRBV30,TRBJ1-4,14,AWSVGVGQFNEKLF
TRBV10-2,TRBJ2-7,14,ASSEVRGLKPYEQY
TRBV10-1,TRBJ2-6,12,ASSPGTGANVLT
TRBV5-8,TRBJ1-2,14,ASSFKAPAYRYGYT
TRBV6-1,TRBJ2-7,10,ASRDRAYEQY
TRBV27,TRBJ2-7,14,ASSLSPGTNSYEQY
TRBV23-1,TRBJ1-6,14,ASSQAEGPCNSPLH
TRBV7-9,TRBJ1-2,10,ASSLGGHGYT